This TCR beta chain is from a study of HIV-infected patients and healthy controls. The table lists this clonotype with many counts. TCRdb re-derived calls from the 5' RACE reads in MiXCR, one entry per CDR3 protein. The sample carries roughly 20,000 distinct CDR3 sequences, around 17% recorded once. This CDR3 region has 14 residues. The germline CDR1 and CDR2 sequences are SEHNR and FQNEAQ (reference sequence). V lost 1 base to trimming and J lost 5 bases, with 10 bases between them. This receptor was obtained from a human donor in good health. The sequenced sample was CD8+ T cells from blood. The chain employs TRBV7-9 and TRBJ2-3; D gene uncertain. The CDR3 loop reads CASSLGLGKDTQYF. CDR3 nucleotide sequence: TGTGCCAGCAGCTTAGGTCTTGGTAAAGATACGCAGTATTTT.